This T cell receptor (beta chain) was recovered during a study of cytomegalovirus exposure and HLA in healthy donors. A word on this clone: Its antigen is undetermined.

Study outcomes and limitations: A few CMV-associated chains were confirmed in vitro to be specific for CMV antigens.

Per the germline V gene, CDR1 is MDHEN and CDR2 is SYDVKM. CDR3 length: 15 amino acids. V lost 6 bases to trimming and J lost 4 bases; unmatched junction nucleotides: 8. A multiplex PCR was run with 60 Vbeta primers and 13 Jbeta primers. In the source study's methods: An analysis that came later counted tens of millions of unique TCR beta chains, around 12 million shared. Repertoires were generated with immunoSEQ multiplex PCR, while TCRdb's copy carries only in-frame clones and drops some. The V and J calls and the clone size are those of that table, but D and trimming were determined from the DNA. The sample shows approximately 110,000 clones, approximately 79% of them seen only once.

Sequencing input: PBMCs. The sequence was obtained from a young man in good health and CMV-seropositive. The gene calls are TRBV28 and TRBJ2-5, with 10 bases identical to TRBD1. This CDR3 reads CASSPGQGRGETQYF. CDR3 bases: TGTGCCAGCAGCCCGGGACAGGGGAGGGGAGAGACCCAGTACTTC.